This T cell receptor (beta chain) was retrieved from a study of T-cell memory formation after mild COVID-19. The wider study: Clusters of TCRs were largely donor specific. Findings of the study overall: Among contracting clones, CD4+ were mainly CM/EM and CD8+ enriched in EMRA. Some responding clones appeared in pre-infection memory, suggesting cross-reactive memory joined.

Via MiXCR, TCRdb re-called the 5' RACE reads, giving one row per CDR3 protein. The sample records 400,000 to 550,000 distinct CDR3 sequences, approximately 25% being singletons. Germline V lookup: CDR1 SGDLS, CDR2 YYNGEE. V trimming: 4 bases; J trimming: 1 base; junction bases outside the gene matches: 8. CDR3 size: 16 residues. Concerning this clonotype itself: Its antigen is currently unknown.

This clonotype originated in an adult woman who had mild COVID-19 (a few samples of this study predate the infection). Cell type and time point are not known. This chain joins TRBV9 and TRBJ2-5; 9 positions match TRBD2. What was sequenced was PBMCs or a T cell subset sorted from them (not recorded which). CDR3 residues: CASSSGLAISQETQYF. The CDR3 nucleotides are TGTGCCAGCAGCTCAGGACTAGCGATCTCCCAAGAGACCCAGTACTTC.